This TCR beta chain originates from a study of cytomegalovirus exposure and HLA in healthy donors. At the level of the study: Unique TCR beta sequences numbering approximately 100 million came from roughly 180 million T cells in an earlier analysis. Overall study results and limits: The Asian-associated ancestry cluster reportedly had fewer N-insertions than the approximately 700-donor mean in a later analysis. Later on, an analysis found that several of the most significant clusters appeared to be linked to common viral pathogens, which included parvovirus B19. When analyzed later, a missense DCLRE1C variant was found to be linked to TCR beta V- and J-gene trimming.

As concerns this clone: No antigen is known for it.

J was trimmed by 6 bases and V by 6 bases; bases with no gene match: 9. The CDR3 runs 15 residues. Germline assignment: CDR1 MDHEN and CDR2 SYDVKM. A multiplex PCR was run with 60 Vbeta primers and 13 Jbeta primers. Sequenced by immunoSEQ multiplex PCR; TCRdb stores in-frame clones only, minus some. The table includes roughly 74,000 clones, 60% to 85% detected once. Sequencing used PBMCs. The chain employs TRBV28 and TRBJ2-1, with 9 bases fitting TRBD1. The source of this sequence is a man in his forties in good health and CMV-seronegative. The CDR3 reads CASRLPGQGVNEQFF. The CDR3 nucleotides read TGTGCCAGCAGGCTGCCGGGACAGGGAGTCAATGAGCAGTTCTTC.